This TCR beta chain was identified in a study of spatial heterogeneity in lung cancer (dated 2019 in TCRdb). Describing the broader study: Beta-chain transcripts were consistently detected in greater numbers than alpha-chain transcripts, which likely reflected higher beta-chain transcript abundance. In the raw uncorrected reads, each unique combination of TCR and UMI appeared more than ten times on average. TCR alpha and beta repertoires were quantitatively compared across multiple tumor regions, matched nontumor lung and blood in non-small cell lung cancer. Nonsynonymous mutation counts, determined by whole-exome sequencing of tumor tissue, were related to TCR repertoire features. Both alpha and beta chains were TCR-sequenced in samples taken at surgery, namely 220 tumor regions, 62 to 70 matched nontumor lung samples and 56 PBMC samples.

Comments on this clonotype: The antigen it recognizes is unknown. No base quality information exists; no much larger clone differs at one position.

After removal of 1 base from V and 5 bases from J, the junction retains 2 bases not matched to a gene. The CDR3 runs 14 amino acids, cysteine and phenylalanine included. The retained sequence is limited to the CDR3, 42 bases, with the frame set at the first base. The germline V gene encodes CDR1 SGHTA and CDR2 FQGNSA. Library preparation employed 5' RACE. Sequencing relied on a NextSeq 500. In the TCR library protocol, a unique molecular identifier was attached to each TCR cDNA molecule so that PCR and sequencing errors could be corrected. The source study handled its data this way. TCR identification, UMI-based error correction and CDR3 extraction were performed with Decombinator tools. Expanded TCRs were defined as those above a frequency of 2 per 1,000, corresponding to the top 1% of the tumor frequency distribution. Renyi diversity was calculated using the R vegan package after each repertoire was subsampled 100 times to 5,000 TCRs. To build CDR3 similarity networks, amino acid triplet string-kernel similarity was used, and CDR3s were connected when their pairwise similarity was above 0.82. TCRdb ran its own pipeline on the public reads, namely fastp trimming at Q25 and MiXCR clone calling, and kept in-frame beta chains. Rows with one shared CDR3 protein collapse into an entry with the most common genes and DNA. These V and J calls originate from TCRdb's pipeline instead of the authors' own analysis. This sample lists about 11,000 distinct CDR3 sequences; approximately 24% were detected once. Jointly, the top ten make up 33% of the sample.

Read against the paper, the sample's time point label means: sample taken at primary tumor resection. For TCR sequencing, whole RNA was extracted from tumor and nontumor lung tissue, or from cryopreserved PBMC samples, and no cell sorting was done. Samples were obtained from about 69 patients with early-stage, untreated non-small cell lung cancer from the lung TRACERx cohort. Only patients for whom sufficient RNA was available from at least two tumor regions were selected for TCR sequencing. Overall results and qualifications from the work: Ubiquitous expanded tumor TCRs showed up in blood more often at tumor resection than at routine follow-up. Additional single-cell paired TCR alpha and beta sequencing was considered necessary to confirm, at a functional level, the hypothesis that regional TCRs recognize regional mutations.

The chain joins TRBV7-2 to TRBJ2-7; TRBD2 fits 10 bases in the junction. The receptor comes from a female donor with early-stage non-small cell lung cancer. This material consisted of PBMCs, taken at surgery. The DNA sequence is TGTGCCAGCAGCTTAGTTACTAGCGGGAACGAGCAGTACTTC. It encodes CASSLVTSGNEQYF.